This T cell receptor beta chain was found in a study of cytomegalovirus exposure and HLA in healthy donors. Study information: The approximately 110 validation repertoires and the approximately 700 first-cohort repertoires shared a platform, a later analysis reported.

Clones were read by immunoSEQ multiplex PCR, and TCRdb kept only the in-frame ones, dropping some. The table lists about 73,000 clones, 94% of them singletons, with more than 1% in the top ten. This TCR derives from a woman aged 18-35 years in good health and CMV-seronegative. Input material: PBMCs.

The CDR3, as DNA: TGCGCCAGCAGATCGAGCGGACAGGGAACGTACACTGAAGCTTTCTTT. Translation: CASRSSGQGTYTEAFF. V is TRBV5-1 and J is TRBJ1-1, with TRBD1 matching 8 bases. Germline loops: CDR1 SGHRS, CDR2 YFSETQ. The junction had 12 bases not matched to a gene; V was cut back by 5 bases and J by 3 bases. The CDR3 contains 16 residues.